This TCR beta chain was found in a study of blood T cell repertoires in COVID-19. Original data processing: Amplified reference gene primers provided the basis for estimating nucleated cell counts. Measured with immunoSEQ multiplex PCR; TCRdb has only the in-frame clones, and not every one. For V, J and clone size, that table is used; D and trimming come from the DNA. In the table there are 95,000 or so clones, roughly 80% of which are singletons. The CDR3 spans 13 residues. Deletions cut 3 bases from V and 4 bases from J, with 6 bases between. Germline CDR1 reads PRHDT; CDR2 reads FYEKMQ (reference sequence).

This sequence originates from a human donor in a cohort sampled during active COVID-19. Specimen: peripheral blood. This sequence joins TRBV13 and TRBJ1-4; no definite D call. CDR3 in amino acids: CASSLTNNEKLFF. The DNA of the CDR3 is TGTGCCAGCAGCTTGACTAATAATGAAAAACTGTTTTTT.